Presented here are 27 T cell receptor beta chains from one specimen sequenced in a study of regulatory T cells in long-lasting Graves disease. Time point denoted: newly diagnosed GD, antithyroid drugs for less than 3 months. PBMC-derived RNA was used for the TCR library. Library construction for TCR beta used iRepertoire HTBI primers and Arm-PCR of CDR3 regions. TCRdb called the multiplex PCR reads again in MiXCR, with one record for every CDR3 protein. The table shows about 430,000 distinct CDR3 sequences, with 15% occurring only once. The same sample was also used in a study of T cells in Graves' hyperthyroidism and ophthalmopathy.

The source material was peripheral blood mononuclear cells (PBMCs), sampled at new diagnosis, from a patient treated with antithyroid drugs. These receptors were taken from a woman aged 40 to 55 with Graves disease.

The table lists this clonotype with many counts. The V and J genes are TRBV28 and TRBJ1-5; D is perhaps TRBD1 (6 bases). The V and J ends lost 5 bases and 2 bases respectively, with 10 bases between them. The germline CDR1 and CDR2 sequences are MDHEN and SYDVKM. This CDR3 has 14 residues. The CDR3 sequence: CASSPDRRNQPQHF. Written as DNA, the CDR3 is TGTGCCAGCAGTCCGGACAGACGCAATCAGCCCCAGCATTTT. Using reference TRBV28 and TRBJ1-5 for the parts outside the CDR3, the full variable domain is DVKVTQSSRYLVKRTGEKVFLECVQDMDHENMFWYRQDPGLGLRLIYFSYDVKMKEKGDIPEGYSVSREKKERFSLILESASTNQTSMYLCASSPDRRNQPQHFGDGTRLSIL.

This clonotype was seen ten or more times. The chain links TRBV19 to TRBJ1-1; D is unclear. CDR3 length equals 15 residues. Germline assignment: CDR1 LNHDA and CDR2 SQIVND (reference sequence). Trimming left V 3 bases short and J 0 bases short, with 11 bases between. CDR3 bases: TGTGCCAGTAGTATTGCTCGGACTCTGAACACTGAAGCTTTCTTT. Its protein is CASSIARTLNTEAFF.

Turning to this clonotype: A much larger clone sits a single nucleotide away, making a read error possible. This chain joins TRBV12-3 or TRBV12-4 and TRBJ2-2; D unclear. The CDR3 totals 13 residues. Deletions cut 4 bases from V and 2 bases from J, with 5 bases between. CDR3 protein: CASSSYNTGELFF. CDR3 nucleotide sequence: TGTGCCAGCAGTTCTTATAACACCGGGGAGCTGTTTTTT.

This chain links TRBV29-1 with TRBJ2-3; 7 nucleotides agree with TRBD2. This CDR3 is 16 amino acids long. Germline V lookup: CDR1 SQVTM, CDR2 ANQGSEA. J lost 2 bases, V lost 3 bases, and 11 bases had no gene match. The CDR3, as DNA: TGCAGCGTTGACTCTTCCCCGGGACTACCCACAGATACGCAGTATTTT. It encodes CSVDSSPGLPTDTQYF.

The sample holds many counts of this clonotype. This chain uses TRBV12-3 or TRBV12-4 with TRBJ2-5, with D unclear. Trimming pared 2 bases from V and 5 bases from J, leaving 21 bases between. This CDR3 is 17 amino acids long. Here the CDR3 reads CASSLYPTSGSRETQYF. The CDR3, as DNA: TGTGCCAGCAGTTTATACCCTACTTCAGGTTCCCGGGAGACCCAGTACTTC.

This clonotype was seen repeatedly, ten times or more. The V gene is TRBV20-1, the J gene TRBJ2-3; 10 bases align to TRBD2. The junction had 3 bases not matched to a gene; V was cut back by 4 bases and J by 2 bases. CDR1 is DFQATT and CDR2 is SNEGSKA in the germline V gene (reference sequence). There are 14 residues in the CDR3. The CDR3 reads CSATSGRLTDTQYF. CDR3 DNA: TGCAGTGCTACTAGCGGGAGACTCACAGATACGCAGTATTTT.

This clonotype was picked up many times. The V call is TRBV5-6, the J call TRBJ2-7; tentatively, D is TRBD2 (5 bases). The V gene's germline CDR1 is SGHDT and CDR2 YYEEEE. The CDR3 totals 14 residues. V lost 4 bases, J lost 3 bases, and 14 bases lay in between. The CDR3 DNA is TGTGCCAGCAGCCCCGGATTTGAGGGCTACGAGCAGTACTTC. This translates into CASSPGFEGYEQYF.

This clonotype was counted a few times. The CDR3 nucleotides read TGTGCCAGCAGCCCGATTGGACATGAGCAGTTCTTC. This gives the protein CASSPIGHEQFF. The V gene is TRBV7-9, the J gene TRBJ2-1; D is undetermined. The V gene's germline CDR1 is SEHNR and CDR2 FQNEAQ (reference sequence). V was clipped by 5 bases and J by 8 bases, with 10 bases between them. This CDR3 is built from 12 residues.

This clonotype was counted many times. The V gene is TRBV12-3 or TRBV12-4, the J gene TRBJ1-2; a possible D gene is TRBD1 (5 bases). V was pared by 6 bases and J by 4 bases, with 18 bases between. The CDR3 is 15 residues long. The CDR3 sequence: CASSPRVLRGYGYTF. As DNA, the CDR3 is TGTGCCAGCAGCCCCAGGGTGCTAAGGGGCTATGGCTACACCTTC.

This clonotype appeared many times. The V and J genes are TRBV4-2 and TRBJ1-5; D not certain. The V end lost 0 bases, the J end lost 1 base, and 10 bases lay between the germline ends. The length of the CDR3 is 16 residues. Germline assignment: CDR1 LGHNA and CDR2 YNFKEQ. This CDR3 is CASSQEWVWSNQPQHF. As DNA, the CDR3 is TGTGCCAGCAGCCAAGAATGGGTGTGGAGCAATCAGCCCCAGCATTTT.

Many counts were recorded for this clonotype. The CDR3 DNA reads as TGTGCCAGTAGTCCGGACAGGCGAAGACAGCCCCAGCATTTT. Protein sequence: CASSPDRRRQPQHF. The J gene is TRBJ1-5, the V gene TRBV19; 7 nucleotides match TRBD1. Germline V gene sequence: CDR1 LNHDA, CDR2 SQIVND (reference sequence). J was trimmed by 7 bases and V by 5 bases; bases with no gene match: 8. The CDR3 spans 14 residues.

This clonotype was detected only a few times. The CDR3 reads CASTGTYKNIQYF. In nucleotides, the CDR3 is TGTGCCAGTACAGGGACCTACAAAAACATTCAGTACTTC. The chain has TRBV19 and TRBJ2-4; possibly TRBD1 or TRBD2 for D (5 bases each). CDR1 and CDR2 from the germline V gene are LNHDA and SQIVND (reference sequence). V was pared by 7 bases and J by 3 bases, with 10 bases between. This CDR3 has 13 amino acids.

This clonotype was seen a few times. The chain recombines TRBV6-5 with TRBJ1-1, with no clear D. V was cut by 1 base and J by 3 bases, with 9 bases left in between. This CDR3 contains 14 residues. Per germline, CDR1 MNHEY and CDR2 SVGAGI. The CDR3 region has the DNA TGTGCCAGCAGTTACTTTCGGCAGGACACTGAAGCTTTCTTT. Its translation: CASSYFRQDTEAFF.

This clonotype was observed a few times. The chain is built from TRBV6-1 and TRBJ1-3; D ambiguous. The CDR3 consists of 15 residues. Germline CDR1 reads MNHNS; CDR2 reads SASEGT. Trimming pared 7 bases from V and 4 bases from J, leaving 17 bases between. The CDR3 here is CASIPPWQDGNTIYF. The DNA of the CDR3 is TGTGCCAGCATCCCACCGTGGCAGGACGGAAACACCATATATTTT.

This clonotype was seen many times. The rearrangement links TRBV30 to TRBJ1-2; no reliable D call. The germline gives CDR1 GTSNPN, CDR2 SVGIG (reference sequence). This CDR3 has 12 amino acids. CDR3 bases: TGTGCTTTCTCCGACCGCAGCTATGGCTACACCTTC. Encoded protein: CAFSDRSYGYTF.

This clonotype occurred many times. This chain links TRBV3-1 with TRBJ2-2; D is perhaps TRBD2 (6 bases). The CDR3 runs 15 residues. The V and J ends lost 0 bases and 4 bases respectively, with 9 bases between them. The germline CDR1 and CDR2 sequences are LGHDT and YNNKEL (reference sequence). The chain's CDR3 is CASSQDGGSTGELFF. The DNA for the CDR3 is TGTGCCAGCAGCCAAGATGGAGGGAGCACCGGGGAGCTGTTTTTT.

This clonotype was picked up many times. The chain uses TRBV3-1 and TRBJ1-3; D is uncertain. Trimming pared 3 bases from V and 0 bases from J, leaving 9 bases between. This CDR3 region has 15 residues. CDR1 and CDR2 (germline): LGHDT, YNNKEL (reference sequence). CDR3 residues: CASSQEGYSGNTIYF. CDR3 nucleotide sequence: TGTGCCAGCAGCCAGGAAGGATACTCTGGAAACACCATATATTTT.

This clonotype was seen once. This likely stems from a read error, as it lies one base from a far larger clone. J is TRBJ2-5 and V is TRBV7-9; the match to TRBD1 covers 9 bases. Germline V gene sequence: CDR1 SEHNR, CDR2 FQNEAQ (reference sequence). CDR3 size: 16 residues. The J segment lost 6 bases and the V segment lost 4 bases, leaving 12 bases of the junction unmatched. The CDR3 DNA sequence: TGTGCCAGCAGCTCGGTGGGAAGGACAGGGGAAAAGACCCAGTACTTC. Amino acids: CASSSVGRTGEKTQYF.

This clonotype has ten or more counts. The rearrangement links TRBV18 to TRBJ1-2; TRBD1 agrees at 11 bases. Germline CDR1 KGHSH, CDR2 LQKENI. This CDR3 comprises 17 residues. The J segment lost 0 bases and the V segment lost 3 bases, leaving 6 bases of the junction unmatched. CDR3 DNA: TGTGCCAGCTCACCTGGACAGGGGGCTTATGCTAACTATGGCTACACCTTC. Protein product: CASSPGQGAYANYGYTF.

This clonotype was seen at least ten times. V gene TRBV3-1 combines with J gene TRBJ1-2; tentatively, D is TRBD1 (5 bases). CDR3 size: 15 residues. Germline V gene sequence: CDR1 LGHDT, CDR2 YNNKEL (reference sequence). The V and J ends lost 1 base and 5 bases respectively, with 14 bases between them. CDR3: CASSQGGQGVYGYTF. The CDR3 bases are TGTGCCAGCAGCCAAGGTGGGCAGGGCGTTTATGGCTACACCTTC.

This clonotype has a handful of counts. The chain has TRBV19 and TRBJ2-7, with D maybe TRBD2 (6 bases). The CDR3 is 12 residues long. V lost 5 bases and J 12 bases, leaving 17 bases between the germline ends. Looked up from germline, CDR1 is LNHDA and CDR2 is SQIVND (reference sequence). The CDR3 region is CASSPGTGALYF. The CDR3 bases are TGTGCCAGTAGTCCCGGGACTGGCGCCCTGTACTTC.

The genes are TRBV7-9 and TRBJ2-1, with D perhaps being TRBD1 or TRBD2 (5 bases each). Germline V gene data show CDR1 as SEHNR and CDR2 as FQNEAQ (reference sequence). The CDR3 consists of 17 residues. The V end lost 3 bases, the J end lost 5 bases, and 20 bases lay between the germline ends. The CDR3 sequence: CASSLGDGRGDHNEQFF. CDR3 DNA sequence: TGTGCCAGCAGCTTGGGGGATGGGAGAGGGGATCACAATGAGCAGTTCTTC.

This chain uses TRBV5-1 with TRBJ2-5; 9 bases agree with TRBD2. The CDR3 runs to 15 residues. Germline CDR1 and CDR2: SGHRS and YFSETQ. Germline trimming cut 4 bases from V and 5 bases from J; bases unmatched to any gene: 9. CDR3 coding DNA: TGCGCCAGCAGCCCCATAGCGGGAGTGGGTGAGACCCAGTACTTC. This translates into CASSPIAGVGETQYF.

This clonotype was counted at least ten times. The chain recombines TRBV30 with TRBJ2-1, with a possible D match to TRBD2 (6 bases). The CDR3 runs to 16 residues. Per the germline V gene, CDR1 is GTSNPN and CDR2 is SVGIG (reference sequence). V lost 4 bases, J lost 5 bases, and 21 bases lay in between. The CDR3 is CAWTLNRASVDNEQFF. The CDR3 DNA reads as TGTGCCTGGACCCTCAACCGTGCTAGCGTGGACAATGAGCAGTTCTTC.

V is TRBV4-1 and J is TRBJ2-7; possible D gene TRBD2, 5 bases. Germline CDR1 and CDR2: MGHRA and YSYEKL. The CDR3 has 12 amino acids. Deletions cut 3 bases from V and 5 bases from J, with 8 bases between. The CDR3 reads CASSHPGNEQYF. CDR3 nucleotides: TGCGCCAGCAGCCACCCCGGGAACGAGCAGTACTTC.

Many counts were recorded for this clonotype. The rearrangement uses TRBV12-3 or TRBV12-4 and TRBJ2-7; 7 bases are a match to TRBD2. There are 13 residues in the CDR3. V gave up 1 base and J gave up 7 bases; unmatched junction bases: 4. The CDR3, as DNA: TGTGCCAGCAGTTTAGGGACTAGAACGGAGCAGTACTTC. The encoded protein is CASSLGTRTEQYF.

This clonotype was seen ten or more times. V is TRBV11-2 and J is TRBJ2-5; a possible D gene is TRBD1 (6 bases). This CDR3 has 15 residues. Germline V gene lookup returns CDR1 SGHAT and CDR2 FQNNGV. Deletions cut 5 bases from V and 5 bases from J, with 18 bases between. The CDR3 loop is CASSVYSRGRETQYF. The CDR3 DNA sequence: TGTGCCAGCAGCGTCTACTCCAGGGGTCGGGAGACCCAGTACTTC.